This T cell receptor (beta chain) derives from a study of blood T cell repertoires in COVID-19. Study-level information: Acute and convalescent COVID-19 samples came from the United States, Italy and Spain. T cells, B-cell-depleted T cells, or PBMCs provided the cDNA or gDNA that served as material.

This CDR3 contains 12 residues. Germline V gene sequence: CDR1 MNHEY, CDR2 SVGAGI. V dropped 6 bases and J dropped 1 base, with 6 bases sitting between them. Original processing methods: Reference gene primer amplification gave nucleated cell count estimates. Method: immunoSEQ multiplex PCR; TCRdb's copy keeps in-frame clones and lacks some. V, J and clone size were drawn from that table, and D and trimming were deduced from the DNA. The sample includes approximately 170,000 clones, approximately 80% of them seen just once. Sequencing input: peripheral blood. The chain recombines TRBV6-5 with TRBJ1-1; D is unclear. The clonotype comes from a man aged 65-85 years who had recovered from COVID-19. The DNA of the CDR3 is TGTGCCAGCAGGCCGGGGAACACTGAAGCTTTCTTT. As protein: CASRPGNTEAFF.